What follows describes a single TCR beta chain. Its matching antigen is unknown. Unique molecular identifiers were incorporated when the TCRbeta library was constructed. MiXCR was run by TCRdb on the PCR reads, yielding one entry per CDR3 protein. Seen here are 450,000 to 550,000 distinct CDR3 sequences, 9.5% to 12% observed once, and the top ten hold 14%. The sample comes from a study of T-cell reconstitution after alpha-beta-depleted transplantation in children. The study's findings and limits: It was surviving recipient T cells and thymic progenitors that gave some patients high TCRbeta diversity at day 60. At the one-year point after transplant, T-cell counts and TCRbeta diversity were found to come mostly from T cells that had been newly produced. Several hundred expanded graft clones reportedly supplied alpha-beta T cells about two months after transplant.

Trimming shortened V by 4 bases and J by 3 bases, and 9 bases separated the two germline ends. The CDR3 is made up of 14 amino acids. The germline V gene has CDR1 SEHNR and CDR2 FQNEAQ (reference sequence). This clonotype was sampled from a female patient aged 2-10 years who had a stem cell transplant for aplastic anemia, so the T cells may come from the graft donor. Sequences were derived from PBMCs, mostly from graft donor cells, sampled 180 days after TCRalphabeta/CD19-depleted stem cell transplant. The chain employs TRBV7-9 and TRBJ1-4, with D uncertain. This CDR3 reads CASSSGVPNEKLFF. The CDR3 nucleotides read TGTGCCAGCAGCTCGGGTGTACCTAATGAAAAACTGTTTTTT.